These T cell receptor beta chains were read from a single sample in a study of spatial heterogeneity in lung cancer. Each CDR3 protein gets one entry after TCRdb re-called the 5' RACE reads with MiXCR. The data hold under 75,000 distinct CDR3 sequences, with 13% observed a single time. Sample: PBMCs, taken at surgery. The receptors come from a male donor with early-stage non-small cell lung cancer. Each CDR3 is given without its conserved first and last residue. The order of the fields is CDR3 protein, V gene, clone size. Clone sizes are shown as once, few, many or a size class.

CDR3aa: AISELLQGANEQY
v_gene: TRBV10-3
abundance: many

CDR3aa: ASSEEAGANVLT
v_gene: TRBV2
abundance: few

CDR3aa: SVESEMTSGDFYEQY
v_gene: TRBV29-1
abundance: few

CDR3aa: ASSFTRGAGYEQY
v_gene: TRBV11-3
abundance: many

CDR3aa: ASSILGNTEAF
v_gene: TRBV6-5
abundance: few